Shown below are 17 T cell receptor beta chains from a single sample sequenced in a study of T cells in Graves' hyperthyroidism and ophthalmopathy. RNA transcripts served as the template for amplifying TCR beta CDR3 regions. HTBI primers were used for first-round RT-PCR of the TCR CDR3. In TCRdb, the multiplex PCR reads were re-called with MiXCR into one record per CDR3 protein. The data hold 190,000 or so distinct CDR3 sequences, with about 16% observed a single time. The sample taken for sequencing was blood. Receptors originate from a man in his forties with Graves' hyperthyroidism.

This clonotype appeared many times. The gene calls are TRBV7-2 and TRBJ1-2, with a possible D match to TRBD1 (5 bases). The CDR3 runs to 13 residues. V shed 5 bases and J shed 3 bases, with 10 bases lying between them. Germline-derived CDR1 and CDR2 are SGHTA and FQGNSA. CDR3 in amino acids: CASSRGGDYGYTF. The CDR3, as DNA: TGTGCCAGCAGCCGAGGAGGGGACTATGGCTACACCTTC.

At least ten counts were recorded for this clonotype. This chain joins TRBV28 and TRBJ1-4, with D hard to call. V lost 5 bases and J lost 8, with 12 bases in between. Germline assignment: CDR1 MDHEN and CDR2 SYDVKM. This CDR3 is 13 amino acids long. DNA for the CDR3: TGTGCCAGCAGTGAAGGGTTACGGGAAAAACTGTTTTTT. Its translation is CASSEGLREKLFF.

This clonotype was seen only a few times. The V gene is TRBV7-9, the J gene TRBJ1-2; a possible D gene is TRBD1 (5 bases). CDR1 is SEHNR, CDR2 FQNEAQ, per germline (reference sequence). The CDR3 has 15 residues. V dropped 4 bases and J dropped 4 bases, with 16 bases sitting between them. The CDR3 region has the DNA TGTGCCAGCAGCTCGGCTCTCAGGGACCTCTATGGCTACACCTTC. It yields the protein CASSSALRDLYGYTF.

This clonotype was counted at least ten times. J is TRBJ1-4 and V is TRBV5-1, with a weak D call TRBD1 (5 bases). The V gene's germline CDR1 is SGHRS and CDR2 YFSETQ. Trimming removed 0 bases from V and 3 bases from J, with 9 bases in between. CDR3 length: 15 amino acids. The CDR3 DNA is TGCGCCAGCAGCTTGGAGGGGACGTCTAATGAAAAACTGTTTTTT. Encoded protein: CASSLEGTSNEKLFF.

This clonotype has a count of ten or more. The rearrangement joins TRBV5-1 to TRBJ1-2; D ambiguous. The CDR3 totals 14 residues. V was shortened by 1 base and J by 5 bases, with 12 bases between the two germline ends. Looked up from germline, CDR1 is SGHRS and CDR2 is YFSETQ. The DNA for the CDR3 is TGCGCCAGCAGCTTGAATGACGGAGGGTATGGCTACACCTTC. Its protein is CASSLNDGGYGYTF.

This clonotype was recorded many times. This chain connects TRBV30 to TRBJ1-3; D gene ambiguous. V was pared by 2 bases and J by 5 bases, with 7 bases between. CDR1 and CDR2 (germline): GTSNPN, SVGIG (reference sequence). This CDR3 spans 12 amino acids. The CDR3 protein is CAWSWGRNTIYF. CDR3 nucleotide sequence: TGTGCCTGGAGTTGGGGTCGAAACACCATATATTTT. Variable domain in full (rest from reference TRBV30 and TRBJ1-3): SQTIHQWPATLVQPVGSPLSLECTVEGTSNPNLYWYRQAAGRGLQLLFYSVGIGQISSEVPQNLSASRPQDRQFILSSKKLLLSDSGFYLCAWSWGRNTIYFGEGSWLTVV.

This clonotype has ten or more counts. The chain has TRBV6-6 and TRBJ1-2, with D possibly being TRBD1 (5 bases). CDR3 length: 16 residues. The ends were cut back, 0 bases at V and 8 bases at J, with 19 bases in the middle. In germline, CDR1 is MNHNY, CDR2 SVGAGI (reference sequence). The CDR3 here is CASSYSRGPGSRGYTF. The CDR3 nucleotides are TGTGCCAGCAGTTACTCGAGGGGCCCTGGCTCGCGCGGCTACACCTTC.

This clonotype was picked up many times. This rearrangement joins TRBV24-1 to TRBJ2-3, with unresolved D. The CDR3 sequence is 14 residues long. Trimming cost V 3 bases and J 2 bases, with 8 bases left between them. Looked up from germline, CDR1 is KGHDR and CDR2 is SFDVKD. The CDR3 DNA follows: TGTGCCACCAGTGATGTTTGGGACACAGATACGCAGTATTTT. Its translation is CATSDVWDTDTQYF.

This clonotype was seen a few times. The chain joins TRBV5-1 to TRBJ1-4; no reliable D call. Trimming pared 3 bases from V and 5 bases from J, leaving 11 bases between. This CDR3 is 14 amino acids long. The germline gives CDR1 SGHRS, CDR2 YFSETQ. The CDR3: CASSSRWPNEKLFF. The DNA of the CDR3 is TGCGCCAGCAGCTCCCGCTGGCCGAATGAAAAACTGTTTTTT.

Comments on this clonotype: Its ends do not fully match the called genes, so a read error is possible. The V call is TRBV2, the J call TRBJ1-5; no firm D call. The germline V gene has CDR1 SNHLY and CDR2 FYNNEI. This CDR3 contains 14 residues. Here the CDR3 DNA reads TGTGCCGGCAGTGAAGCCCGGAGTAATCAGCCCCAGCATTTT. This sequence encodes CAGSEARSNQPQHF.

The chain is built from TRBV12-3 or TRBV12-4 and TRBJ1-1; 7 bases align to TRBD1. The CDR3 loop spans 15 amino acids. V lost 6 bases to trimming and J lost 8 bases; unmatched junction nucleotides: 15. CDR3 coding DNA: TGTGCCAGCAGAACCACAGGGGCCGGGACGTCCGAAGCTTTCTTT. Amino acid sequence: CASRTTGAGTSEAFF.

Many counts were recorded for this clonotype. The chain links TRBV6-1 to TRBJ2-7; D gene unclear. CDR3 length equals 15 residues. V dropped 6 bases and J dropped 2 bases, with 17 bases sitting between them. Germline V gene lookup returns CDR1 MNHNS and CDR2 SASEGT. CDR3 nucleotide sequence: TGTGCCAGCAGCGAAATGGCAGTTGGGCCCTACGAGCAGTACTTC. The encoded protein is CASSEMAVGPYEQYF.

This clonotype was seen repeatedly, ten times or more. The chain carries TRBV5-1 and TRBJ1-4; D is perhaps TRBD1 (5 bases). Germline V gene data show CDR1 as SGHRS and CDR2 as YFSETQ. CDR3 length equals 14 residues. V lost 4 bases to trimming and J lost 7 bases, with 14 bases between them. CDR3 DNA: TGCGCCAGCAGCCTGGGGGGGGTTGGTGAAAAACTGTTTTTT. Its protein is CASSLGGVGEKLFF.

This clonotype appeared many times. The chain links TRBV28 to TRBJ2-7; D possibly corresponds to TRBD1 (7 bases). Between the trimmed V and J ends, which lost 3 bases and 5 bases, there was a span of 23 bases. The CDR3 contains 17 residues. The V gene's germline CDR1 is MDHEN and CDR2 SYDVKM. In DNA, the CDR3 is TGTGCCAGCAGTTTCTCACCCCGTCGGAGGGGGCTCGACGAGCAGTACTTC. Its translation: CASSFSPRRRGLDEQYF.

This clonotype was observed many times. This chain joins TRBV18 and TRBJ1-5; weak D call: TRBD1 (5 bases). Germline lookup yields CDR1 KGHSH and CDR2 LQKENI. CDR3 length equals 13 residues. V dropped 6 bases and J dropped 5 bases, with 11 bases sitting between them. CDR3 sequence (DNA): TGTGCCAGCTCGCAGGGATCTGATCAGCCCCAGCATTTT. Translating gives CASSQGSDQPQHF.

This clonotype was seen a handful of times. The V gene is TRBV4-3, the J gene TRBJ2-7; 10 nucleotides match TRBD2. CDR1 is LGHNA, CDR2 YSLEER, per germline. This CDR3 is built from 17 residues. V shed 3 bases and J 2 bases; nucleotides not matched to a gene: 10. DNA of the CDR3: TGCGCCAGCAGCCAGGGCATAACTAGCGGGGTTCCCTACGAGCAGTACTTC. Translated, it gives CASSQGITSGVPYEQYF.

A few counts support this clonotype. The V gene is TRBV19, the J gene TRBJ1-5; TRBD1 might be the D (5 bases). The length of the CDR3 is 18 residues. Trimming shortened V by 3 bases and J by 7 bases, and 25 bases separated the two germline ends. The germline gives CDR1 LNHDA, CDR2 SQIVND (reference sequence). CDR3 region: CASSMEGTVGERWQPQHF. The CDR3 coding sequence is TGTGCCAGTAGTATGGAGGGTACAGTGGGGGAAAGGTGGCAGCCCCAGCATTTT.